Listed below are T cell receptor beta chains from one sample, sequenced in a study of PD-L1 blockade in urothelial cancer. The table came from immunoSEQ multiplex PCR; TCRdb's copy has only in-frame clones and leaves some out. The sample lists 30,000 to 45,000 clones, over 65% occurring once. The material sequenced was PBMCs, taken around atezolizumab (anti-PD-L1) treatment. Receptor source: a man aged 35 to 55 with urothelial cancer. Both conserved end residues are part of each CDR3. The D gene is left open where the match is weak. Some rows mark clone size as missing; the rest say once, few, many or name a class of expanded clone.

TRBJ2-1 | NA | TRBV7-9 | NA | TGTGCCAGCGGAGGCAGTTACAATGAGCAGTTCTTC | CASGGSYNEQFF
TRBJ2-2 | TRBD2 | TRBV9 | NA | TGTGCCAGCAGCCCCGGGCTAGCGGGAGGCCTGGTCACCGGGGAGCTGTTTTTT | CASSPGLAGGLVTGELFF
TRBJ2-7 | TRBD2 | TRBV19 | NA | TGTGCCAGTAGTACAAGCGGGAGAATCTACGAGCAGTACTTC | CASSTSGRIYEQYF
TRBJ1-2 | NA | TRBV29-1 | NA | TGCAGCGTTGGCTTTTATTCCCAGGGAGGGCAGGGCTATGGCTACACCTTC | CSVGFYSQGGQGYGYTF
TRBJ1-2 | TRBD1 | TRBV30 | NA | TGTGCCTGGAGTGTTCGACAGGGGGCACGGTATGGCTACACCTTC | CAWSVRQGARYGYTF
TRBJ2-1 | TRBD2 | TRBV11-3 | NA | TGTGCCAGCAGCTCGGGACTAGCGGGAGGCAATGAGCAGTTCTTC | CASSSGLAGGNEQFF
TRBJ2-7 | TRBD2 | TRBV5-4 | once | TGTGCCAGCAGCTTGGGGGGGGGACTAGCGGCAATCTTC | CASSLGGGLAAIF
TRBJ1-1 | TRBD1 | TRBV2 | NA | TGTGCCAGCAGCGCGCGGACAGGGGGCTCTGGGGCTTTCTTT | CASSARTGGSGAFF
TRBJ2-7 | TRBD1 | TRBV10-1 | few | TGCGCCAGCGGAGACAGGGGAGTCCACGAGCAGTACTTC | CASGDRGVHEQYF
TRBJ2-4 | TRBD2 | TRBV14 | NA | TGTGCCAGCAGCCCGGGAGGAGGACTAAACATTCAGTACTTC | CASSPGGGLNIQYF
TRBJ2-2 | NA | TRBV30 | NA | TGTGCCTCCCCGCAGCGATTGTCGAACACCGGGGAGCTGTTTTTT | CASPQRLSNTGELFF
TRBJ2-2 | NA | TRBV28 | NA | TGTGCCAGCGCCACAGGGAGCTTGAACACCGGGGAGCTGTTTTTT | CASATGSLNTGELFF
TRBJ2-2 | TRBD2 | TRBV19 | NA | TGTGCCAGTAGTATAGACGCAGCGGGGTCCACCGGGGAGCTGTTTTTT | CASSIDAAGSTGELFF
TRBJ2-7 | NA | TRBV27 | NA | TGTGCCAGCAGTTCGGGGTACGAGCAGTACTTC | CASSSGYEQYF
TRBJ1-1 | NA | TRBV5-1 | NA | TGCGCCAGTAGCGGGACAAGGAACACTGAAGCTTTCTTT | CASSGTRNTEAFF
TRBJ2-3 | NA | TRBV7-8 | few | TGTGCCAGCAGCCACCGGGAGATCAGCACAGATACGCAGTATTTT | CASSHREISTDTQYF
TRBJ1-1 | NA | TRBV5-4 | NA | TGTGCCAGCAGCCCTTCTTCGGACAGGAACACTGAAGCTTTCTTT | CASSPSSDRNTEAFF
TRBJ2-3 | TRBD2 | TRBV5-1 | NA | TGCGCCAGCAGCCTCGTAAGCGGGACTAGCACAGATACGCAGTATTTT | CASSLVSGTSTDTQYF
TRBJ2-7 | TRBD1 | TRBV6-1 | NA | TGTGCCAGCAGTGAAACTAGGACAGGGGTGTCTCTGGAGCAGTACTTC | CASSETRTGVSLEQYF
TRBJ2-1 | NA | TRBV27 | NA | TGTGCCAGCAGCCTCCGACTAGGGGAGGTGGGGGAGCAGTTCTTC | CASSLRLGEVGEQFF
TRBJ1-1 | NA | TRBV27 | NA | TGTGCCAGCAGCAGGATGGGGGCAGCAGACGCTGAAGCTTTCTTT | CASSRMGAADAEAFF
TRBJ1-1 | NA | TRBV10-1 | NA | TGCGCCAGCAGTGAAGGGGAGAACACTGAAGCTTTCTTT | CASSEGENTEAFF
TRBJ2-7 | TRBD2 | TRBV6-5 | NA | TGTGCCAGCAGTTACGCGGGAGGGCCGAACGAGCAGTACTTC | CASSYAGGPNEQYF
TRBJ2-1 | NA | TRBV7-3 | once | TGTGCCAGCAGCCAAAGCGGTAGCTCCTACAATGAGCAGTTCTTC | CASSQSGSSYNEQFF
TRBJ2-5 | NA | TRBV15 | NA | TGTGCCACCCTAGGGGATGAGACCCAGTACTTC | CATLGDETQYF
TRBJ1-1 | NA | TRBV27 | NA | TGTGCCAGCAGTTTATTCCCCAGGGAAGAAGCTTTCTTT | CASSLFPREEAFF
TRBJ1-4 | NA | TRBV2 | NA | TGTGCCAGCAGTCACGACCCGGGGGAAAAACTGTTTTTT | CASSHDPGEKLFF
TRBJ1-1 | NA | TRBV7-2 | NA | TGTGCCAGCAGCTTAGCGGCGACAGCCACTGAAGCTTTCTTT | CASSLAATATEAFF